This is a list of T cell receptor beta chains from one sample in a study of blood T cell repertoires in COVID-19. Data came from immunoSEQ multiplex PCR; TCRdb stores just in-frame clones and leaves some out. Found here are more than 200,000 clones, around 80% of them singletons; the top ten hold roughly 8.6%. The material sequenced was peripheral blood. The receptors shown here come from a man aged 35-49 years with active or convalescent COVID-19. The CDR3 runs from the conserved cysteine through the conserved F or W. A D gene is named only where the DNA matches it firmly. Size values are once, few and many counts, or a class for expanded clones, and some rows have none.

.,TRBJ1-2,TRBV2,once,15,TGTGCCAGCAGTGGGGTTGGGGCAGGACCCTATGGCTACACCTTC,CASSGVGAGPYGYTF
TRBD2,TRBJ2-1,TRBV10-2,.,20,TGCGCCAGCAGTCTAGGACTAGCGGGGGGGCCGGGGGCCTCCTACAATGAGCAGTTCTTC,CASSLGLAGGPGASYNEQFF
.,TRBJ2-7,TRBV18,.,14,TGTGCCAGCTCACTCCAAGGACTACCGTACGAGCAGTACTTC,CASSLQGLPYEQYF
.,TRBJ2-5,TRBV3-1/TRBV3-2,.,14,TGTGCCAGCAGCCTCCGAGCCGTAGTGGAGACCCAGTACTTC,CASSLRAVVETQYF
TRBD2,TRBJ2-5,TRBV7-9,.,17,TGTGCCAGCAGCTTCACGACTAGCGGGAGGGCGGGGGAGACCCAGTACTTC,CASSFTTSGRAGETQYF
.,TRBJ2-7,TRBV2,.,13,TGTGCCAGCAGTCCGGGTGTCACCTACGAGCAGTACTTC,CASSPGVTYEQYF
.,TRBJ2-3,TRBV30,.,14,TGTGCCTGGAACGACGGGGGGCATAGTGGTACGCAGTATTTT,CAWNDGGHSGTQYF
.,TRBJ1-5,TRBV7-9,.,14,TGTGCCAGCAGCCTTGGACAGAGCAATCAGCCCCAGCATTTT,CASSLGQSNQPQHF
.,TRBJ1-4,TRBV7-2,once,14,TGTGCCAGCAGCTTAGACGGACTAGGAGAAAAACTGTTTTTT,CASSLDGLGEKLFF
.,TRBJ1-1,TRBV3-1/TRBV3-2,.,13,TGTGCCAGCAGCCAACACCCCACTGTTGAAGCTTTCTTT,CASSQHPTVEAFF
TRBD1,TRBJ1-4,TRBV2,.,14,TGTGCCAGCAACGGAGACAGGGGAGGTGAAAAACTGTTTTTT,CASNGDRGGEKLFF
.,TRBJ1-6,TRBV19,few,14,TGTGCCAGTAGTATTAGAGGGATAAATTCACCCCTCCACTTT,CASSIRGINSPLHF
.,TRBJ2-5,TRBV11-2,.,15,TGTGCCAGCAGCAAAATGGCAGGGGGGCAAGAGACCCAGTACTTC,CASSKMAGGQETQYF
TRBD1,TRBJ2-7,TRBV24-1,.,13,TGTGCCACCAGGGCAGGGGGAAGAGGCGAGCAGTACTTC,CATRAGGRGEQYF
.,TRBJ1-6,TRBV5-4,.,15,TGTGCCAGCAGCCTTACAGGGAGAGGGAATTCACCCCTCCACTTT,CASSLTGRGNSPLHF
.,TRBJ2-3,TRBV27,.,15,TGTGCCAGCAGTTTTTCGCGGGGTCGCACAGATACGCAGTATTTT,CASSFSRGRTDTQYF
.,TRBJ1-3,TRBV3-1/TRBV3-2,.,15,TGTGCCAGCAGCTTCAACCCAGGGTCTGGAAACACCATATATTTT,CASSFNPGSGNTIYF
TRBD1,TRBJ1-4,TRBV12-5,.,15,TGTGCTAGTGGATCCTGGACAGGGAATAGCGAAAAACTGTTTTTT,CASGSWTGNSEKLFF
.,TRBJ1-6,TRBV25-1,.,16,TGTGCCAGCAGTGAATCGTGGGGAGTCGGTAATTCACCCCTCCACTTT,CASSESWGVGNSPLHF
.,TRBJ2-2,TRBV19,.,13,TGTGCCAGTAGAAAAGGCCCGGGAGGGGAGCTGTTTTTT,CASRKGPGGELFF
.,TRBJ2-5,TRBV10-3,.,12,TGTGCCATCAGTGATGATCTACGGACCCAGTACTTC,CAISDDLRTQYF
.,TRBJ1-5,TRBV27,.,13,TGTGCCAGCAGTTTAGGGGCCTTGGAGCCCCAGCATTTT,CASSLGALEPQHF
TRBD2,TRBJ2-1,TRBV5-4,.,16,TGTGCCAGCAGCCCCACCGACGGGAGGGCAGGCAATGAGCAGTTCTTC,CASSPTDGRAGNEQFF
.,TRBJ1-1,TRBV11-3,.,13,TGTGCCAGCAGCTTAGATTCACGCGCTGAAGCTTTCTTT,CASSLDSRAEAFF
TRBD1,TRBJ2-2,TRBV19,.,16,TGTGCCAGTAGCCCTCGGGACAGGGGGAACACCGGGGAGCTGTTTTTT,CASSPRDRGNTGELFF
.,TRBJ1-1,TRBV9,.,14,TGTGCCAGCAGCTCGCAGGGCGGGAACACTGAAGCTTTCTTT,CASSSQGGNTEAFF
.,TRBJ1-1,TRBV5-5,.,15,TGTGCCAGCAGCTGGACCTCAGGGGACGGGGATGAAGCTTTCTTT,CASSWTSGDGDEAFF
TRBD1,TRBJ2-7,TRBV30,.,16,TGTGCCTGGAGCCCGCAACCGGGACAGGGTGCCTACGAGCAGTACTTC,CAWSPQPGQGAYEQYF
TRBD2,TRBJ2-7,TRBV6-4,.,14,TGTGCCAGCAGTGCGACTAGCGGGAGCTACGAGCAGTACTTC,CASSATSGSYEQYF
.,TRBJ2-3,TRBV19,.,12,TGTGCCAGTAGTTTTAACACAGATACGCAGTATTTT,CASSFNTDTQYF
.,TRBJ1-2,TRBV6-2/TRBV6-3,.,14,TGTGCCAGCAGTTACAGGGGCCCCGAGAGTGGCTACACCTTC,CASSYRGPESGYTF
.,TRBJ1-1,TRBV7-2,.,13,TGTGCCAGCAGCTTAGACTCCCCCTCAGAAGCTTTCTTT,CASSLDSPSEAFF
TRBD1,TRBJ2-7,TRBV4-1,.,13,TGCGCCAGCAGCCTGACAGGGGACTACGAGCAGTACTTC,CASSLTGDYEQYF
TRBD2,TRBJ2-1,TRBV11-1,once,15,TGTGCCAGCAGCCCCCGACTAGCGGGAGCGGGTGAGCAGTTCTTC,CASSPRLAGAGEQFF
.,TRBJ1-1,TRBV9,.,13,TGTGCCAGCAGCGTAGGTGAGACAGCGAAAGCTTTCTTT,CASSVGETAKAFF
TRBD2,TRBJ2-4,TRBV24-1,.,18,TGTGCCACCAGTGATTCAAGAGGACGGGAGGTAGCCAAAAACATTCAGTACTTC,CATSDSRGREVAKNIQYF